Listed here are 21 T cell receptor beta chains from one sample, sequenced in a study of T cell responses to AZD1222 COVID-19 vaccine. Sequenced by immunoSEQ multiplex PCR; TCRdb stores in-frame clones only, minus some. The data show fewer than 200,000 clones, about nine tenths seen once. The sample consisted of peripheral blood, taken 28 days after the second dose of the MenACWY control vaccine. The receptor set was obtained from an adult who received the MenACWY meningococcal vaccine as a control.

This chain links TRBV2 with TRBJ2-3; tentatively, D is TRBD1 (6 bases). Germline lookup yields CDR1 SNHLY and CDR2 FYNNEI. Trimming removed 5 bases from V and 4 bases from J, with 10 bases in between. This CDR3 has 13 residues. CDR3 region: CASSLDRSDTQYF. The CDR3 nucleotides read TGTGCCAGCAGTCTAGACAGGTCAGATACGCAGTATTTT. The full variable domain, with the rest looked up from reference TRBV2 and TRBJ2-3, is EPEVTQTPSHQVTQMGQEVILRCVPISNHLYFYWYRQILGQKVEFLVSFYNNEISEKSEIFDDQFSVERPDGSNFTLKIRSTKLEDSAMYFCASSLDRSDTQYFGPGTRLTVL.

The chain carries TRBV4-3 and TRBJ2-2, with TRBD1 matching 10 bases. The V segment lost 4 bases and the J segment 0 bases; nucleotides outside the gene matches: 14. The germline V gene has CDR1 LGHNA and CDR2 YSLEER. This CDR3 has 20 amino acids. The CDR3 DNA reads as TGCGCCAGCAGCCCATTTCCCGGGACAGGGGCCTCCCCGAACACCGGGGAGCTGTTTTTT. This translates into CASSPFPGTGASPNTGELFF.

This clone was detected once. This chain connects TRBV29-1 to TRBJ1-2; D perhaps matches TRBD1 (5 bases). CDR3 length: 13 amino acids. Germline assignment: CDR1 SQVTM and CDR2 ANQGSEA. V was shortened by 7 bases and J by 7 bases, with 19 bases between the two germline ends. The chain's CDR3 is CSGDPGTSGGYTF. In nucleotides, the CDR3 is TGCAGCGGGGACCCCGGGACCAGCGGTGGCTACACCTTC.

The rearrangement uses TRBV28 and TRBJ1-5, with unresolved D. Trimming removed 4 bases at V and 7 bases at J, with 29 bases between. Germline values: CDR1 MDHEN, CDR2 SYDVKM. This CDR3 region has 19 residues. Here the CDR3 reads CASSSPAGDFKPEGQPQHF. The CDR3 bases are TGTGCCAGCAGTTCACCCGCTGGGGATTTTAAGCCGGAAGGCCAGCCCCAGCATTTT.

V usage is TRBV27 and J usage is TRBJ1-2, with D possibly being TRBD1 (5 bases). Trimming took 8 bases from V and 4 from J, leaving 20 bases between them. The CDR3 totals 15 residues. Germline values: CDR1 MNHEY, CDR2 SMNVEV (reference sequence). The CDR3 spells CASAGIGEPPYGYTF. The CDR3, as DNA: TGTGCCAGCGCAGGGATCGGGGAACCCCCCTATGGCTACACCTTC.

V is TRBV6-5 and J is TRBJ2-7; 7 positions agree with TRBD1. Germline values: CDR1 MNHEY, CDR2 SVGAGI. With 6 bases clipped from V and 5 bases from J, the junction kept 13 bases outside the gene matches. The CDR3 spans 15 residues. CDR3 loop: CASSSLGQRGNEQYF. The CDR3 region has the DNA TGTGCCAGCAGCTCCTTGGGACAGAGGGGCAACGAGCAGTACTTC.

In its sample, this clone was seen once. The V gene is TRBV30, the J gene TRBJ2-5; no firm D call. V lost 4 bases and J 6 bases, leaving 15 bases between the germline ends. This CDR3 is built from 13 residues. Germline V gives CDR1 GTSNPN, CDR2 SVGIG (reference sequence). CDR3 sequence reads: CAWTPGAPKTQYF. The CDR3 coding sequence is TGTGCCTGGACTCCAGGAGCGCCAAAGACCCAGTACTTC.

DNA of the CDR3: TGTGCCAGCAGTTACTATTCAGGGGATCAGCCCCAGCATTTT. This encodes CASSYYSGDQPQHF. This rearrangement joins TRBV6-5 to TRBJ1-5, with TRBD1 as a possible D gene (6 bases). Between the trimmed V and J ends, which lost 1 base and 5 bases, there was a span of 9 bases. Germline CDR1 and CDR2: MNHEY and SVGAGI. The CDR3 runs 14 residues.

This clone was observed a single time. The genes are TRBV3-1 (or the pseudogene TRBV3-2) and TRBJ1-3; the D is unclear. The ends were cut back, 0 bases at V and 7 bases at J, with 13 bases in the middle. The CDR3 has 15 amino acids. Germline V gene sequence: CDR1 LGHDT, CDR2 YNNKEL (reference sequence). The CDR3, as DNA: TGTGCCAGCAGCCAAGACGGAGGTTACGCCAACACCATATATTTT. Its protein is CASSQDGGYANTIYF.

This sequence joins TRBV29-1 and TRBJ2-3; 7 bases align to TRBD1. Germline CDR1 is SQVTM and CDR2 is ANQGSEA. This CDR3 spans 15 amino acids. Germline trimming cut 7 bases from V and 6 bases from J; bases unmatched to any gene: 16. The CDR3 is CSAESMQGVVDTQYF. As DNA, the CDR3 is TGCAGCGCGGAGTCTATGCAGGGGGTCGTGGATACGCAGTATTTT.

The CDR3 loop is CAWSVPDTQYF. In DNA form, the CDR3 reads TGTGCCTGGAGTGTACCCGATACGCAGTATTTT. V and J are TRBV30 and TRBJ2-3; no firm D call. The germline CDR1 and CDR2 sequences are GTSNPN and SVGIG (reference sequence). CDR3 size: 11 residues. Trimming removed 0 bases from V and 6 bases from J, with 4 bases in between.

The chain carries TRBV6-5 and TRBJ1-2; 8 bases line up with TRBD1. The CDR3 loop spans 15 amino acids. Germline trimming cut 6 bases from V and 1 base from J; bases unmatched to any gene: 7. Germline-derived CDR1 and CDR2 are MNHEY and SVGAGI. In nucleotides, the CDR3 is TGTGCCAGCAGCAGCATTGGACAGGGTAACTATGGCTACACCTTC. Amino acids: CASSSIGQGNYGYTF.

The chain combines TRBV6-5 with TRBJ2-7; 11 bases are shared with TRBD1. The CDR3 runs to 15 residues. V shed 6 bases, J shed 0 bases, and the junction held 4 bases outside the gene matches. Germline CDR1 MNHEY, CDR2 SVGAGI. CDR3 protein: CASRRGQGGSYEQYF. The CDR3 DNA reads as TGTGCCAGCAGACGGGGACAGGGGGGCTCCTACGAGCAGTACTTC.

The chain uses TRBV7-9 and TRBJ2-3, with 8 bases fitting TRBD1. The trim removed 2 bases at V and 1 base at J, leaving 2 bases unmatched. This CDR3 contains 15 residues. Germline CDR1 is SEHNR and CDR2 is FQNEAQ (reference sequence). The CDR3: CASSLWGQGTDTQYF. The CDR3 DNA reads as TGTGCCAGCAGCTTATGGGGACAGGGCACAGATACGCAGTATTTT.

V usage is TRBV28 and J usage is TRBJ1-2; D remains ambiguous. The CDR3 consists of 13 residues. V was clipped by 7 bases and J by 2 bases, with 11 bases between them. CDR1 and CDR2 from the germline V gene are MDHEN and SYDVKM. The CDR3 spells CASNLAANYGYTF. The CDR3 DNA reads TGTGCCAGCAACTTGGCCGCGAACTATGGCTACACCTTC.

The CDR3 loop is CASSLERFYGTGGYNEQFF. The CDR3 nucleotides are TGTGCCAGCAGCTTAGAGAGGTTTTATGGGACAGGGGGCTACAATGAGCAGTTCTTC. The gene calls are TRBV11-2 and TRBJ2-1; TRBD1 matches 11 bases. CDR1 is SGHAT and CDR2 is FQNNGV in the germline V gene. V was pared by 0 bases and J by 3 bases, with 10 bases of the junction left unmatched. The CDR3 has 19 residues.

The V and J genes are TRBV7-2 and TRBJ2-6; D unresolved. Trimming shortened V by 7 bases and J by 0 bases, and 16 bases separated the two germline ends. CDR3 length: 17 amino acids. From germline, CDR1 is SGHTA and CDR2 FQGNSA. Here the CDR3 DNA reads TGTGCCAGCACCCCTCAAGTCCAGATCTCTGGGGCCAACGTCCTGACTTTC. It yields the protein CASTPQVQISGANVLTF.

The CDR3 region is CASSYQGGTQYF. In DNA form, the CDR3 reads TGTGCCAGCAGTTACCAGGGCGGGACCCAGTACTTC. The rearrangement uses TRBV6-2 or TRBV6-3 and TRBJ2-5, with a weak D call TRBD1 (5 bases). V lost 2 bases, J lost 7 bases, and 8 bases lay in between. This CDR3 comprises 12 residues. The germline V gene has CDR1 MNHEY and CDR2 SVGEGT.

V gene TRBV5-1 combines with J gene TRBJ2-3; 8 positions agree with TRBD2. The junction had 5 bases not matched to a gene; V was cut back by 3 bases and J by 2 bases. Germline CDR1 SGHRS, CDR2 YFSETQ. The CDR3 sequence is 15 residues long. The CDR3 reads CASSSAGVDTDTQYF. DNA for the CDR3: TGCGCCAGCAGCTCAGCGGGAGTGGACACAGATACGCAGTATTTT.

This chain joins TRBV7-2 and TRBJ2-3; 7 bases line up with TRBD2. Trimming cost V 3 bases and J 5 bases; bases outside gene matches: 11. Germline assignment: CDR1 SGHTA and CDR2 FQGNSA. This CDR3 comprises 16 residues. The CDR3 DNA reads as TGTGCCAGCAGCTTTGCTAGCGGCCTCGGGGGAGATACGCAGTATTTT. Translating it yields CASSFASGLGGDTQYF. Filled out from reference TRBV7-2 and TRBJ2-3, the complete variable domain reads GAGVSQSPSNKVTEKGKDVELRCDPISGHTALYWYRQSLGQGLEFLIYFQGNSAPDKSGLPSDRFSAERTGGSVSTLTIQRTQQEDSAVYLCASSFASGLGGDTQYFGPGTRLTVL.

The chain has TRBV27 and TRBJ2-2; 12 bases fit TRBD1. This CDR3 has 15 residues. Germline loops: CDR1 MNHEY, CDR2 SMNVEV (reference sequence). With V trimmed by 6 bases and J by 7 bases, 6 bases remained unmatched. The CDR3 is CASRRDRGQGGELFF. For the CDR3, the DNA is TGTGCCAGCAGAAGGGACAGGGGGCAAGGCGGGGAGCTGTTTTTT.